Each of the 8 T cell receptor beta chains below was sequenced from the same sample in a study of CD8+CD57+ T cells in acquired aplastic anemia. Researchers used genomic DNA as the template to profile TCR beta VDJ and CDR3. TCRdb reprocessed the reads with MiXCR, giving one entry per CDR3 protein. The data contain around 430,000 distinct CDR3 sequences, about a third of them singletons. Flow cytometry had shown expanded CD8+CD57+ cells in the patients chosen for sequencing. Source material: sorted CD4+, CD8+, or CD8+CD57+ T cells (not recorded which) from PBMCs. Source of these receptors: a human donor with aplastic anemia.

This clonotype was found many times. This chain uses TRBV20-1 with TRBJ1-5; D is uncertain. Trimming removed 0 bases at V and 3 bases at J, with 9 bases between. This CDR3 contains 14 residues. Germline lookup yields CDR1 DFQATT and CDR2 SNEGSKA (reference sequence). CDR3 in DNA: TGCAGTGCTAGAGAGGGAGCCTCCAATCAGCCCCAGCATTTT. This translates into CSAREGASNQPQHF.

This clonotype has a single count. The genes are TRBV5-4 and TRBJ1-1; possible D gene TRBD1, 5 bases. Looked up from germline, CDR1 is SGHNT and CDR2 is YYREEE (reference sequence). This CDR3 comprises 14 residues. Trimming shortened V by 6 bases and J by 6 bases, and 18 bases separated the two germline ends. The CDR3, as DNA: TGTGCCAGCACCGCGCGCGGACCCAGGGCTGAAGCTTTCTTT. Its protein product is CASTARGPRAEAFF.

This clonotype was counted a few times. Since a much larger clone is just one base distant, this may be a read error. The J gene is TRBJ1-6, the V gene TRBV11-2; 9 nucleotides match TRBD1. The germline gives CDR1 SGHAT, CDR2 FQNNGV. The CDR3 loop spans 14 amino acids. In DNA form, the CDR3 reads TGTACCAGCAGCCGGGACAGGGCGCTTTCACCCCTCCACTTT. This gives the protein CTSSRDRALSPLHF.

CDR3 nucleotides: TGTGCCAGCAGCGTTGGGACTAGCTATGATACGCAGTATTTT. Residues: CASSVGTSYDTQYF. The rearrangement joins TRBV7-9 to TRBJ2-3; 9 nucleotides match TRBD2. J was trimmed by 6 bases and V by 5 bases; bases with no gene match: 6. This CDR3 comprises 14 residues. Germline assignment: CDR1 SEHNR and CDR2 FQNEAQ (reference sequence).

At least ten counts were recorded for this clonotype. This chain uses TRBV7-2 with TRBJ2-7; D is unresolved. CDR1 is SGHTA and CDR2 is FQGNSA in the germline V gene. The germline V and J ends were trimmed by 5 bases and 0 bases, with 14 bases remaining between them. The CDR3 runs to 15 residues. The DNA of the CDR3 is TGTGCCAGCAGCCCTCGTTGGGGTGCCTCCTACGAGCAGTACTTC. Residues: CASSPRWGASYEQYF.

In this sample, this clonotype turned up many times. V gene TRBV25-1 combines with J gene TRBJ1-2, with D unresolved. CDR3 length equals 15 residues. The germline V and J ends were trimmed by 5 bases and 0 bases, with 13 bases remaining between them. The germline V gene has CDR1 MGHDK and CDR2 SYGVNS. The CDR3 here is CASSKHRYPNYGYTF. The CDR3, as DNA: TGTGCCAGCAGTAAACACAGATATCCTAACTATGGCTACACCTTC.

This chain joins TRBV29-1 and TRBJ2-5; 7 bases map to TRBD1. Germline lookup yields CDR1 SQVTM and CDR2 ANQGSEA. Trimming took 7 bases from V and 1 from J; bases not matched to a gene: 9. The CDR3 spans 14 residues. For the CDR3, the DNA is TGCAGCGGTACTACAGGGGCGACCCAAGAGACCCAGTACTTC. Translation: CSGTTGATQETQYF.

This clonotype occurred a few times. J is TRBJ2-1 and V is TRBV20-1, with 10 positions matching TRBD2. V shed 2 bases and J 3 bases; nucleotides not matched to a gene: 4. Per the germline V gene, CDR1 is DFQATT and CDR2 is SNEGSKA (reference sequence). There are 15 residues in the CDR3. The CDR3: CSARTGTSVYNEQFF. The CDR3 DNA reads TGCAGTGCTAGAACCGGGACTAGCGTCTACAATGAGCAGTTCTTC.